This TCR beta chain stems from a study of early T cells in non-severe SARS-CoV-2 infection. Study-level background: Sequenced bulk RNA came from whole blood that was unsorted, and chains were unpaired.

This clonotype is judged medium-sized. Antigen: not known. Regarding the study as a whole: Matching against VDJdb likely underestimated virus-specific expansions, favoring anti-spike CD8.

Attachment of unique molecular identifiers to individual cDNA molecules was performed. One entry per CDR3 protein, called by TCRdb with MiXCR from the 5' RACE reads. The sample holds tens of thousands of distinct CDR3 sequences, about a tenth seen once. The CDR3 is made up of 14 amino acids. V lost 2 bases, J lost 8 bases, and 15 bases lay in between. J is TRBJ1-1 and V is TRBV12-3 or TRBV12-4; D gene uncertain. The sequencing input was whole blood. This TCR came from an adult who was a healthcare worker with PCR-confirmed SARS-CoV-2 infection or an uninfected control (not recorded which). CDR3 amino acids: CASSLNPKVSEAFF. CDR3 nucleotide sequence: TGTGCCAGCAGTTTAAACCCAAAGGTCTCGGAAGCTTTCTTT.